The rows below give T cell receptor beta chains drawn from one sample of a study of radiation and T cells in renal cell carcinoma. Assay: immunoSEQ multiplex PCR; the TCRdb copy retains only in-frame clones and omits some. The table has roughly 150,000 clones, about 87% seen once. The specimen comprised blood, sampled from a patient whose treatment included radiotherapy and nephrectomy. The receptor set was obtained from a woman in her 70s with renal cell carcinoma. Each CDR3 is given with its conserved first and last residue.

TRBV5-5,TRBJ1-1,CASSLQGADTEAFF
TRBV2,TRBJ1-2,CASSGGANYGYTF
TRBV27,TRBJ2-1,CASSRTSGHSYNEQFF
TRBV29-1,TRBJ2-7,CSARYVDEQYF
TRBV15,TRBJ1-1,CATSRDDREAFF
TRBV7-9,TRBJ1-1,CASSLAQVNTEAFF
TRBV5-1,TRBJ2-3,CASSLQGIYTDTQYF
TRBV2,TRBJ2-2,CASSDTGWAGELFF
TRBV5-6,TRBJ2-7,CASSWGQGLEIHYEQYF
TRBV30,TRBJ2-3,CAWSVQGSGTDTQYF
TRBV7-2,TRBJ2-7,CASSLAGDRVGLYEQYF
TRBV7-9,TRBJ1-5,CASSFGDQPQHF
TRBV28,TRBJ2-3,CASSSPPESGGDTQYF
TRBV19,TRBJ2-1,CAVGGGASYNEQFF
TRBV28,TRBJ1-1,CASSLAGYTEAFF
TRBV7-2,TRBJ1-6,CASSFGTEYNSPLHF
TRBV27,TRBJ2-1,CASSLLGRPIYNEQFF
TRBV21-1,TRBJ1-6,CASSKEVGARSPLHF
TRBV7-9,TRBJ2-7,CASSLALPRSSYEQYF
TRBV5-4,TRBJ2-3,CASSLTGHSDTQYF
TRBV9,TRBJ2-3,CASSVGAGGTDTQYF
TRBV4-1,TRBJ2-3,CASSLAGGLSTDTQYF
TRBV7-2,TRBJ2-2,CASSFDREKTGELFF
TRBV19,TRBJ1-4,CASTPKGRSNEKLFF
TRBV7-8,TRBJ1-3,CASSHRDDSGNTIYF
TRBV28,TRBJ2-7,CASSLSGVKYF
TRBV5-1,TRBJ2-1,CASRPNPGHEQFF
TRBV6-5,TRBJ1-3,CASRRGSSGNTIYF
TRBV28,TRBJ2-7,CASYSQYEQYF
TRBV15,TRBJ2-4,CATSIRDNEAKNIQYF
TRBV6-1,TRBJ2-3,CASSALAGSTDTQYF
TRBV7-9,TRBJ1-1,CASSFVEAFF
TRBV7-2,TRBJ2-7,CASRSQKFSHEQYF
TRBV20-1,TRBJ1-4,CSGDVNEKLFF
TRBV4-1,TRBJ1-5,CASSPSWGGNQPQHF
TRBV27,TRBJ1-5,CASRRTGVGQPQHF
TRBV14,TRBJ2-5,CASSPGTPQETQYF